The rows below give T cell receptor beta chains drawn from one sample of a study of regulatory T cells in long-lasting Graves disease. MiXCR, run by TCRdb on the multiplex PCR reads, gives a single entry per CDR3 protein. The sample includes 700,000 or so distinct CDR3 sequences, about 32% of them seen just once. Here the sequenced sample was peripheral blood mononuclear cells (PBMCs), taken when the disease was refractory, from a patient treated with antithyroid drugs. The receptors derive from a female donor with Graves disease. Each CDR3 is given with its conserved first and last residue. Each record gives: V gene, J gene, clone size, CDR3 protein. Where a row states a size, it is once, few, many or the class of an expanded clone; other rows omit it.

V: TRBV18; J: TRBJ2-5; size: many; CDR3: CASSPLGRGPGETQYF
V: TRBV25-1; J: TRBJ1-5; size: NA; CDR3: CASSEEPNRPQHF
V: TRBV20-1; J: TRBJ1-2; size: many; CDR3: CSARFQQGRGYTF
V: TRBV2; J: TRBJ1-6; size: many; CDR3: CASSDSRNSPLHF
V: TRBV29-1; J: TRBJ2-7; size: NA; CDR3: CSVEVGQGAYEQYF
V: TRBV2; J: TRBJ2-7; size: once; CDR3: CASSRNPGLAYEQYF
V: TRBV7-3; J: TRBJ2-6; size: NA; CDR3: CASSLTPGRGLGANVLTF
V: TRBV29-1; J: TRBJ1-2; size: few; CDR3: CSVEAAETNYGYTF
V: TRBV5-1; J: TRBJ2-7; size: NA; CDR3: CASSQTDPSYEQYF
V: TRBV7-9; J: TRBJ2-5; size: NA; CDR3: CASSFGTSGRFPETQYF
V: TRBV10-3; J: TRBJ1-5; size: few; CDR3: CAISDREGPNQPQHF
V: TRBV11-3; J: TRBJ2-5; size: many; CDR3: CASSPAGQGVGETQYF
V: TRBV5-1; J: TRBJ2-1; size: NA; CDR3: CASSFNNRVSSYNEQFF
V: TRBV20-1; J: TRBJ1-2; size: few; CDR3: CSARDLPDAEAHGYTF
V: TRBV6-2/TRBV6-3; J: TRBJ2-7; size: few; CDR3: CASSEEWGGYEQYF
V: TRBV20-1; J: TRBJ2-2; size: few; CDR3: CSARRLAGNTGELFF
V: TRBV27; J: TRBJ2-7; size: few; CDR3: CASSYAGTVSYEQYF
V: TRBV20-1; J: TRBJ1-6; size: NA; CDR3: CSARVAGSSYNSPLHF
V: TRBV29-1; J: TRBJ1-2; size: few; CDR3: CSAGTVYGYTF
V: TRBV3-1; J: TRBJ1-2; size: few; CDR3: CASSQAGGIWGYTF
V: TRBV19; J: TRBJ2-7; size: NA; CDR3: CAVGGPYEQYF
V: TRBV6-1; J: TRBJ1-5; size: many; CDR3: CASSVTTLGQPQHF
V: TRBV2; J: TRBJ2-1; size: many; CDR3: CASSIQGLGEQFF
V: TRBV7-2; J: TRBJ2-5; size: NA; CDR3: CASSFGMSQETQYF
V: TRBV6-5; J: TRBJ1-6; size: few; CDR3: CASSYSGMNSPLHF
V: TRBV2; J: TRBJ2-5; size: NA; CDR3: CASSTREGVVETQYF
V: TRBV6-1; J: TRBJ1-2; size: many; CDR3: CASRPGQGGYGYTF
V: TRBV6-2/TRBV6-3; J: TRBJ1-1; size: NA; CDR3: CASNSGHTAAFF
V: TRBV2; J: TRBJ1-1; size: NA; CDR3: CASSVGGYEAFF
V: TRBV7-3; J: TRBJ2-7; size: NA; CDR3: CASSSGQRTTYEQYF
V: TRBV13; J: TRBJ1-1; size: NA; CDR3: CASSPLEQGGAEAFF
V: TRBV12-3/TRBV12-4; J: TRBJ2-5; size: many; CDR3: CASSLYQYQETQYF
V: TRBV5-4; J: TRBJ1-6; size: NA; CDR3: CASSFRQGHLSYNSPLHF
V: TRBV12-3/TRBV12-4; J: TRBJ1-1; size: many; CDR3: CASNRGSEAFF
V: TRBV28; J: TRBJ2-7; size: NA; CDR3: CASSLGPREQYF
V: TRBV20-1; J: TRBJ1-2; size: NA; CDR3: CSAPNRRALDGYTF
V: TRBV11-2; J: TRBJ2-6; size: NA; CDR3: CASSLVAGTSGANVLTF
V: TRBV5-4; J: TRBJ1-2; size: NA; CDR3: CASSLVGQGYTF
V: TRBV12-3/TRBV12-4; J: TRBJ2-7; size: NA; CDR3: CASSFGRAEQYF
V: TRBV12-5; J: TRBJ1-1; size: NA; CDR3: CASGLALTGGTEAFF
V: TRBV30; J: TRBJ2-1; size: few; CDR3: CAWDRKGGNEQFF
V: TRBV19; J: TRBJ2-7; size: few; CDR3: CASSELGGEEQYF
V: TRBV6-1; J: TRBJ1-4; size: NA; CDR3: CANSRLGPVNEKLFF
V: TRBV2; J: TRBJ2-6; size: NA; CDR3: CASSLNRGGANVLTF
V: TRBV6-5; J: TRBJ1-3; size: NA; CDR3: CASSYSFWTDGNTIYF
V: TRBV28; J: TRBJ1-1; size: few; CDR3: CASSLPWGVREAFF
V: TRBV12-5; J: TRBJ2-7; size: NA; CDR3: CASGSTLEQYF
V: TRBV6-1; J: TRBJ2-5; size: NA; CDR3: CASTMGQGPQTQYF
V: TRBV12-3/TRBV12-4; J: TRBJ2-7; size: NA; CDR3: CASSLRRSSYEQYF
V: TRBV12-3/TRBV12-4; J: TRBJ2-1; size: few; CDR3: CASSQSKASIHEQFF
V: TRBV2; J: TRBJ1-4; size: many; CDR3: CASLQQGTANEKLFF
V: TRBV5-1; J: TRBJ2-7; size: NA; CDR3: CASSKGQQLYEQYF
V: TRBV12-5; J: TRBJ2-2; size: few; CDR3: CASGLAAANTGELFF
V: TRBV7-9; J: TRBJ1-2; size: NA; CDR3: CASSLSGTGDNYGYTF